Following are 2 T cell receptor beta chains from one sample sequenced in a study of blood T cell repertoires in COVID-19. The method was immunoSEQ multiplex PCR; TCRdb's version includes in-frame clones alone and lacks a portion of them. The table has around 140,000 clones, 75% to 90% seen once; the top ten hold roughly 3.9%. The specimen sequenced was PBMCs or T cells enriched from blood (not recorded which). These TCRs come from a woman in her thirties or forties who had been exposed to COVID-19.

This clone appeared a single time. V is TRBV2 and J is TRBJ1-2, with 7 bases that match TRBD1. This CDR3 region has 12 residues. J lost 2 bases, V lost 10 bases, and 4 bases had no gene match. Germline V CDR1 and CDR2: SNHLY, FYNNEI. In DNA form, the CDR3 reads TGTGCCATCACGACAGGGAACTATGGCTACACCTTC. This encodes CAITTGNYGYTF.

The V call is TRBV7-9, the J call TRBJ2-3; 8 bases align to TRBD2. The CDR3 totals 16 residues. V lost 5 bases, J lost 6 bases, and 13 bases stayed unmatched. Germline CDR1 reads SEHNR; CDR2 reads FQNEAQ (reference sequence). The CDR3 region is CASSATGTSPTDTQYF. Here the CDR3 DNA reads TGTGCCAGCAGCGCTACCGGGACTAGTCCCACGGATACGCAGTATTTT.